Below are 8 T cell receptor beta chains sequenced from a single sample in a study of blood T cell repertoires in COVID-19. Sequenced by immunoSEQ multiplex PCR; TCRdb stores in-frame clones only, minus some. The table records 20,000 to 25,000 clones, 70% to 90% of them present only once. The sample taken for sequencing was peripheral blood. These TCRs come from a woman over 75 with active COVID-19.

This chain connects TRBV5-1 to TRBJ2-7; 7 bases line up with TRBD1. The CDR3 consists of 16 residues. Germline lookup yields CDR1 SGHRS and CDR2 YFSETQ. Trimming cost V 4 bases and J 2 bases; bases outside gene matches: 12. The CDR3 sequence is CASSRGTGTAPYEQYF. Written as DNA, the CDR3 is TGCGCCAGCAGCCGAGGGACCGGGACAGCGCCCTACGAGCAGTACTTC.

This CDR3 is CASSPLQGQGFYIQYF. The CDR3, as DNA: TGTGCCAGCAGCCCCCTCCAGGGACAGGGTTTCTACATTCAGTACTTC. The rearrangement links TRBV7-2 to TRBJ2-4; 9 positions agree with TRBD1. The germline V gene has CDR1 SGHTA and CDR2 FQGNSA. This CDR3 region has 16 residues. V lost 5 bases and J lost 8; bases outside the gene matches: 13.

The chain employs TRBV5-1 and TRBJ1-2, with 8 nucleotides matching TRBD1. V gave up 5 bases and J gave up 3 bases; unmatched junction bases: 6. CDR3 length equals 14 residues. Germline V gene data show CDR1 as SGHRS and CDR2 as YFSETQ. CDR3 amino acids: CASRPGQGHYGYTF. The CDR3 nucleotides are TGCGCCAGCAGGCCCGGACAGGGCCACTATGGCTACACCTTC.

This chain joins TRBV5-1 and TRBJ2-2; 8 bases map to TRBD1. V lost 3 bases, J lost 6 bases, and 13 bases stayed unmatched. Germline loops: CDR1 SGHRS, CDR2 YFSETQ. The CDR3 is 17 amino acids. This CDR3 is CASSYSGTSTGAGELFF. As DNA, the CDR3 is TGCGCCAGCAGCTACTCCGGGACGTCGACAGGGGCCGGGGAGCTGTTTTTT. Full variable domain (rest looked up from reference TRBV5-1 and TRBJ2-2): KAGVTQTPRYLIKTRGQQVTLSCSPISGHRSVSWYQQTPGQGLQFLFEYFSETQRNKGNFPGRFSGRQFSNSRSEMNVSTLELGDSALYLCASSYSGTSTGAGELFFGEGSRLTVL.

The chain has TRBV7-9 and TRBJ2-7; 7 positions match TRBD1. The CDR3 contains 14 residues. Germline V gene lookup returns CDR1 SEHNR and CDR2 FQNEAQ (reference sequence). The V gene end was trimmed by 5 bases and the J gene end by 4 bases; junction bases not matched to a gene: 8. This CDR3 reads CASSHRDRNYEQYF. CDR3 DNA sequence: TGTGCCAGCAGCCACCGGGACAGAAATTACGAGCAGTACTTC.

CDR3 sequence reads: CASSEASGWGAGTGNTEAFF. Written as DNA, the CDR3 is TGTGCCAGCAGTGAAGCGAGTGGGTGGGGGGCAGGGACAGGGAACACTGAAGCTTTCTTT. The V call is TRBV6-1, the J call TRBJ1-1, with 8 nucleotides matching TRBD1. There are 20 residues in the CDR3. V gave up 0 bases and J gave up 1 base; unmatched junction bases: 16. The germline V gene has CDR1 MNHNS and CDR2 SASEGT.

The rearrangement links TRBV20-1 to TRBJ1-1; tentatively, D is TRBD1 (5 bases). Between the trimmed V and J ends, which lost 5 bases and 3 bases, there was a span of 13 bases. CDR1 is DFQATT, CDR2 SNEGSKA, per germline (reference sequence). This CDR3 has 13 amino acids. The CDR3 here is CSARAGWDTEAFF. Here the CDR3 DNA reads TGCAGTGCTCGTGCAGGGTGGGACACTGAAGCTTTCTTT.

This clone was detected once. CDR3 in amino acids: CSVEEQGHGYTF. CDR3 bases: TGCAGCGTTGAAGAACAGGGGCATGGCTACACCTTC. This chain joins TRBV29-1 and TRBJ1-2; 7 bases are shared with TRBD1. V lost 0 bases, J lost 6 bases, and 1 base stayed unmatched. Germline V gives CDR1 SQVTM, CDR2 ANQGSEA. The CDR3 runs to 12 residues.